The 11 T cell receptor beta chains reported below all come from one sample, sequenced in a study of blood T cells in healthy people across ages. A J-beta primer mix and a sample-barcoded 5' primer were used in a second PCR of about 7 to 12 cycles. TCRdb itself ran the 5' RACE reads through MiXCR, one entry per CDR3 protein. The data hold 550,000 to 700,000 distinct CDR3 sequences, with approximately 30% observed a single time. Specimen: blood. The receptor source for this set is a woman in her 70s in good health.

J is TRBJ2-5 and V is TRBV4-1; D unresolved. Trimming stripped 0 bases from V and 1 base from J, with 15 bases between. The CDR3 spans 17 residues. From germline, CDR1 is MGHRA and CDR2 YSYEKL. Here the CDR3 DNA reads TGCGCCAGCAGCCAAGAAAGTCCGTCTATAGTCCAAGAGACCCAGTACTTC. It encodes CASSQESPSIVQETQYF.

This clonotype has more than one count but fewer than ten. The chain couples TRBV9 to TRBJ2-1, with 9 bases fitting TRBD2. Per germline, CDR1 SGDLS and CDR2 YYNGEE. The trim removed 4 bases at V and 5 bases at J, leaving 7 bases unmatched. This CDR3 comprises 15 residues. CDR3 in DNA: TGTGCCAGCAGCTTGCGGGGGGGCCACAACAATGAGCAGTTCTTC. Its translation is CASSLRGGHNNEQFF.

This clonotype has ten or more counts. The chain employs TRBV7-3 and TRBJ2-1, with TRBD2 matching over 11 bases. Losses at the gene ends were 3 bases for V and 8 bases for J; bases not matched to a gene: 6. Germline loops: CDR1 SGHTA, CDR2 FQGTGA. This CDR3 is built from 15 residues. CDR3 DNA: TGTGCCAGCAGCTTTGGGACTAGCGGTAGAGATGAGCAGTTCTTC. Amino acids: CASSFGTSGRDEQFF.

As to this clonotype: A read error may account for a junction end that differs from germline. The chain uses TRBV7-2 and TRBJ1-5; D is unresolved. Germline CDR1 and CDR2: SGHTA and FQGNSA. The CDR3 covers 14 residues. CDR3 DNA sequence: TGTGCCAGCGGCTTAGCGTATGGGAATCAGCCCCAGCGTTTT. Amino acid sequence: CASGLAYGNQPQRF. Drawing the rest from reference TRBV7-2 and TRBJ1-5, the complete variable domain is GAGVSQSPSNKVTEKGKDVELRCDPISGHTALYWYRQSLGQGLEFLIYFQGNSAPDKSGLPSDRFSAERTGGSVSTLTIQRTQQEDSAVYLCASGLAYGNQPQRFGDGTRLSIL.

This chain links TRBV9 with TRBJ2-2; perhaps TRBD1 as D (6 bases). CDR1 is SGDLS and CDR2 is YYNGEE in the germline V gene. V dropped 3 bases and J dropped 5 bases, with 11 bases sitting between them. The CDR3 sequence is 14 residues long. Here the CDR3 DNA reads TGTGCCAGCAGCGCCCGGACAGCGACCGGGGAGCTGTTTTTT. It is translated as CASSARTATGELFF.

The V and J genes are TRBV9 and TRBJ2-5; D is perhaps TRBD1 (6 bases). The CDR3 has 15 residues. Between the trimmed V and J ends, which lost 0 bases and 5 bases, there was a span of 14 bases. Germline V gives CDR1 SGDLS, CDR2 YYNGEE. In DNA form, the CDR3 reads TGTGCCAGCAGCGTAGGGACCGACAGGATCGAGACCCAGTACTTC. It codes for CASSVGTDRIETQYF. Looking up the rest from reference TRBV9 and TRBJ2-5 gives the full variable domain: DSGVTQTPKHLITATGQRVTLRCSPRSGDLSVYWYQQSLDQGLQFLIQYYNGEERAKGNILERFSAQQFPDLHSELNLSSLELGDSALYFCASSVGTDRIETQYFGPGTRLLVL.

This chain uses TRBV28 with TRBJ2-5; a possible D gene is TRBD2 (7 bases). V shed 6 bases and J shed 9 bases, with 20 bases lying between them. The germline gives CDR1 MDHEN, CDR2 SYDVKM. The CDR3 extends over 14 amino acids. The CDR3 DNA reads TGTGCCAGCAGGCTTGCGGGGGCCCCCGCGGCCCAGTACTTC. It yields the protein CASRLAGAPAAQYF.

This clonotype was counted at least ten times. A read error may account for a junction end that differs from germline. The chain employs TRBV2 and TRBJ2-2; no firm D call. The germline V gene has CDR1 SNHLY and CDR2 FYNNEI. The CDR3 sequence is 14 residues long. The CDR3 coding sequence is TGTGCCAGCAGAGAAGCAGGATATACCGGGGAGCTGTTTTTT. Translated: CASREAGYTGELFF.

The V call is TRBV4-1, the J call TRBJ1-1, with D perhaps matching TRBD1 (5 bases). Trimming took 4 bases from V and 4 from J, leaving 13 bases between them. Germline CDR1 reads MGHRA; CDR2 reads YSYEKL. CDR3 length: 14 residues. The CDR3 sequence: CASSRDHGATEAFF. CDR3 bases: TGCGCCAGCAGCCGAGATCACGGGGCCACTGAAGCTTTCTTT.

This clonotype was recorded once. No conserved phenylalanine or tryptophan is present at the end of the CDR3, so a read error is the likely explanation. The chain couples TRBV7-2 to TRBJ1-2, with D maybe TRBD1 (6 bases). V was cut by 5 bases and J by 8 bases, with 21 bases left in between. CDR3 length: 15 residues. Germline CDR1 is SGHTA and CDR2 is FQGNSA. As DNA, the CDR3 is TGTGCCAGCAGCGTCACACGGCAGGGGAGCTACGGCTACACCTTG. Its translation is CASSVTRQGSYGYTL.

This chain connects TRBV4-1 to TRBJ2-2, with D possibly matching TRBD1 (6 bases). The CDR3 totals 16 residues. Looked up from germline, CDR1 is MGHRA and CDR2 is YSYEKL. V was pared by 7 bases and J by 4 bases, with 19 bases between. This CDR3 is CASNLKLQGITGELFF. In nucleotides, the CDR3 is TGCGCCAGCAACCTTAAATTACAGGGAATCACCGGGGAGCTGTTTTTT.